This T cell receptor beta chain originates from a study of identical twins. In its sample, this clonotype was seen many times. V was clipped by 2 bases and J by 8 bases, with 7 bases between them. The V gene's germline CDR1 is SGHRS and CDR2 YFSETQ. The CDR3 extends over 11 amino acids. Through template switching, a universal primer site was introduced, and the cDNA contained unique molecular identifiers. Via MiXCR, TCRdb re-called the 5' RACE reads, giving one row per CDR3 protein. The sample records about 210,000 distinct CDR3 sequences, about a tenth being singletons. Sequences were obtained from memory (CD45RO+) T cells sorted from blood. The chain combines TRBV5-1 with TRBJ1-1; tentatively, D is TRBD1 (6 bases). The receptor was derived from a woman aged 18-35 years in good health. The CDR3 loop reads CASSFTGEAFF. The CDR3 DNA reads TGCGCCAGCAGCTTTACAGGGGAAGCTTTCTTT.